Below are 10 T cell receptor beta chains sequenced from a single sample in a study of T cell responses to AZD1222 COVID-19 vaccine. TCRdb's table, derived via immunoSEQ multiplex PCR, lists solely in-frame clones and lacks some. The sample records about 190,000 clones, 75% to 90% being singletons. The starting material was peripheral blood, obtained on day 0 of MenACWY control vaccination. The receptors originated from an adult in good health.

The chain joins TRBV7-6 to TRBJ2-5; D gene ambiguous. CDR1 is SGHVS and CDR2 is FNYEAQ in the germline V gene. There are 14 residues in the CDR3. V was pared by 6 bases and J by 4 bases, with 15 bases between. CDR3 sequence: CASRSSRRRETQYF. CDR3 coding DNA: TGTGCCAGCAGGTCAAGTCGGCGACGAGAGACCCAGTACTTC.

The chain carries TRBV24-1 and TRBJ2-7; 8 bases line up with TRBD1. V lost 2 bases, J lost 4 bases, and 6 bases stayed unmatched. The CDR3 covers 15 residues. Germline-derived CDR1 and CDR2 are KGHDR and SFDVKD. In nucleotides, the CDR3 is TGTGCCACCAGTGATTCGCAGGGGGCGGGTTACGAGCAGTACTTC. Protein sequence: CATSDSQGAGYEQYF.

The chain combines TRBV9 with TRBJ1-2, with D unclear. V was pared by 4 bases and J by 5 bases, with 12 bases between. Germline V CDR1 and CDR2: SGDLS, YYNGEE. CDR3 length equals 13 residues. The CDR3 sequence is CASSPREAYGYTF. CDR3 DNA sequence: TGTGCCAGCAGCCCCCGGGAGGCGTATGGCTACACCTTC.

V gene TRBV24-1 combines with J gene TRBJ2-7, with 8 nucleotides matching TRBD2. Per germline, CDR1 KGHDR and CDR2 SFDVKD. The CDR3 is 13 amino acids. V lost 6 bases, J lost 4 bases, and 4 bases stayed unmatched. The DNA for the CDR3 is TGTGCCACCAGTATGGGACTAGGATACGAGCAGTACTTC. Translated, it gives CATSMGLGYEQYF.

This clone was recorded once. The V gene is TRBV18, the J gene TRBJ1-1, with TRBD1 matching over 7 bases. CDR3 length: 13 amino acids. Germline CDR1 is KGHSH and CDR2 is LQKENI. V dropped 6 bases and J dropped 3; count of bases not matched to a gene: 4. CDR3 DNA: TGTGCCAGCTCGCTCAGGGGGGACACTGAAGCTTTCTTT. Residues: CASSLRGDTEAFF.

The chain carries TRBV7-9 and TRBJ2-7; 12 bases are shared with TRBD2. The CDR3 length is 19 residues. The germline CDR1 and CDR2 sequences are SEHNR and FQNEAQ (reference sequence). The V segment lost 5 bases and the J segment 0 bases; nucleotides outside the gene matches: 14. The CDR3 sequence: CASSQPATSGGTSSYEQYF. The CDR3 DNA reads TGTGCCAGCAGCCAACCCGCGACTAGCGGGGGCACAAGCTCCTACGAGCAGTACTTC.

The chain has TRBV28 and TRBJ2-7, with TRBD1 as a possible D gene (6 bases). CDR1 and CDR2 from the germline V gene are MDHEN and SYDVKM. The CDR3 length is 13 residues. Trimming cost V 10 bases and J 4 bases, with 17 bases left between them. The CDR3 region is CATQPGESYEQYF. CDR3 bases: TGTGCCACCCAGCCAGGGGAGTCTTACGAGCAGTACTTC.

The chain carries TRBV20-1 and TRBJ2-5; tentative D call: TRBD1 (6 bases). The V gene's germline CDR1 is DFQATT and CDR2 SNEGSKA (reference sequence). The CDR3 is 14 amino acids. Trimming left V 3 bases short and J 3 bases short, with 14 bases between. CDR3 loop: CSASRQAIEETQYF. In nucleotides, the CDR3 is TGCAGTGCTAGTCGACAGGCTATCGAAGAGACCCAGTACTTC.

This clone has a single count. The rearrangement uses TRBV7-9 and TRBJ1-2; 7 bases line up with TRBD1. Trimming took 4 bases from V and 4 from J; bases not matched to a gene: 6. The length of the CDR3 is 14 residues. Germline-derived CDR1 and CDR2 are SEHNR and FQNEAQ (reference sequence). The CDR3 DNA reads as TGTGCCAGCAGCTCACCGGGACAGCCCTATGGCTACACCTTC. Translation gives CASSSPGQPYGYTF.

The chain links TRBV6-5 to TRBJ2-5; D perhaps matches TRBD2 (5 bases). The V gene lost 5 bases and the J gene lost 3 bases, with 16 bases spanning the gap. This CDR3 comprises 15 residues. Germline lookup yields CDR1 MNHEY and CDR2 SVGAGI. The CDR3 bases are TGTGCCAGCAGTAACGAGGATGCCGGGGAAGAGACCCAGTACTTC. As protein: CASSNEDAGEETQYF.